The clone carrying this TCR beta chain was picked up a small number of times. The sample is drawn from a study of blood T cells in healthy people across ages. Germline CDR1 MDHEN, CDR2 SYDVKM. The CDR3 extends over 12 amino acids. V gave up 8 bases and J gave up 3 bases, with 8 bases separating them. Then a second PCR, running roughly 6 to 12 cycles, was carried out with a sample-barcoded 5' primer and a J-beta primer mix. A 12-random-nucleotide template-switch adaptor tagged each cDNA molecule. TCRdb re-analysed the 5' RACE reads in MiXCR, keeping a single row per CDR3 protein. The sample holds over 1,200,000 distinct CDR3 sequences, almost 60% seen once.

Sequenced: blood. The rearrangement joins TRBV28 to TRBJ1-5; the D is unclear. The sequence was collected from a man between 18 and 35 years old in good health. The DNA of the CDR3 is TGTGCCAGCGGGGAGATCAATCAGCCCCAGCATTTT. Its translation: CASGEINQPQHF. The complete variable domain, with remaining parts taken from reference TRBV28 and TRBJ1-5, reads DVKVTQSSRYLVKRTGEKVFLECVQDMDHENMFWYRQDPGLGLRLIYFSYDVKMKEKGDIPEGYSVSREKKERFSLILESASTNQTSMYLCASGEINQPQHFGDGTRLSIL.